Sequencing of this TCR beta chain was carried out in a study of T cells in Graves' hyperthyroidism and ophthalmopathy. RNA transcripts served as the template for amplifying TCR beta CDR3 regions. RT-PCR in the first round (using the HTBI primer set) targeted the TCR CDR3. TCRdb re-derived calls from the multiplex PCR reads in MiXCR, one entry per CDR3 protein. The sample includes about 640,000 distinct CDR3 sequences, about a fifth of them seen just once. This CDR3 has 14 amino acids. CDR1 and CDR2 (germline): SGHRS, YFSETQ. Trimming at V came to 0 bases and at J to 3 bases, leaving 1 base not matched to a gene. This clonotype was detected ten times or more.

The sequence derives from a man aged 30-40 years with Graves' ophthalmopathy. The rearrangement joins TRBV5-1 to TRBJ2-7; 9 bases map to TRBD2. Source material: blood. CDR3 in amino acids: CASSLAAGGYEQYF. The CDR3, as DNA: TGCGCCAGCAGCTTGGCAGCGGGAGGCTACGAGCAGTACTTC.